This T cell receptor beta chain originates from a study of blood T cell repertoires in COVID-19. Across the whole study: Samples of COVID-19 (acute and convalescent) were obtained from the United States, Italy and Spain. T cells, B-cell-depleted T cells, or PBMCs supplied cDNA or gDNA.

Trimming at V came to 11 bases and at J to 2 bases, leaving 3 bases not matched to a gene. Germline V gene lookup returns CDR1 MNHEY and CDR2 SVGAGI. The CDR3 extends over 13 amino acids. Participant reports of clinical history set cohort assignment. Cohort 3 recovered donors had two negative PCRs, clearance, or symptom resolution. Repertoires were generated with immunoSEQ multiplex PCR, while TCRdb's copy carries only in-frame clones and drops some. Seen here are about 380,000 clones, 80% to 90% observed once, and the top ten hold 1.3%. Sequences were obtained from PBMCs or T cells enriched from blood (not recorded which). This chain connects TRBV6-5 to TRBJ2-6, with 7 nucleotides matching TRBD2. The receptor was isolated from a man aged 25-40 years who had recovered from COVID-19. For the CDR3, the DNA is TGTGCCGGCCGGGAGGCTGGGGCCAACGTCCTGACTTTC. It codes for CAGREAGANVLTF.